A selection of T cell receptor beta chains follows, all from one sample in a study of T cell repertoires in cytomegalovirus infection. One entry per CDR3 protein results from TCRdb running MiXCR on the reads. In the table there are roughly 320,000 distinct CDR3 sequences, around 9.1% of which are singletons. The sequenced material came from PBMCs. The receptor set was obtained from a human donor in good health (CMV status not recorded). Some clones in this sample may be carry-over from other donors' samples. CDR3s include the opening cysteine and the closing phenylalanine or tryptophan.

V: TRBV7-2
J: TRBJ2-5
CDR3: CASSYVQGRGETQYF

V: TRBV28
J: TRBJ1-1
CDR3: CASSFRRTEAFF

V: TRBV29-1
J: TRBJ2-5
CDR3: CSVVGGWETQYF

V: TRBV4-1
J: TRBJ2-4
CDR3: CASSQEGTKNIQYF

V: TRBV19
J: TRBJ2-2
CDR3: CASSIDQSVANTGELFF

V: TRBV15
J: TRBJ2-7
CDR3: CATSRDLGYEQYF

V: TRBV19
J: TRBJ1-6
CDR3: CASSLGQLNSPLHF

V: TRBV6-2/TRBV6-3
J: TRBJ2-1
CDR3: CASSPNGRGLGNEQFF

V: TRBV7-9
J: TRBJ2-1
CDR3: CASSPISGESYNEQFF

V: TRBV4-1
J: TRBJ2-2
CDR3: CASSHSGTSVTGELFF

V: TRBV10-2
J: TRBJ1-2
CDR3: CASSEDTATYNYGYTF

V: TRBV6-2/TRBV6-3
J: TRBJ2-1
CDR3: CASRRVEPYNEQFF

V: TRBV7-8
J: TRBJ2-2
CDR3: CASSSPRDTGELFF

V: TRBV12-3/TRBV12-4
J: TRBJ1-2
CDR3: CASSSRISWTNGYTF

V: TRBV7-2
J: TRBJ2-7
CDR3: CASSPQGGGDSREQYF

V: TRBV29-1
J: TRBJ2-1
CDR3: CSVKWRGSSYNEQFF

V: TRBV12-3/TRBV12-4
J: TRBJ1-5
CDR3: CASSSRIASGYSNQPQHF

V: TRBV5-1
J: TRBJ2-4
CDR3: CASSLAPGVAKNIQYF

V: TRBV20-1
J: TRBJ2-5
CDR3: CSARDPSGGKETQYF

V: TRBV7-2
J: TRBJ1-6
CDR3: CASSLVGVNSPLHF

V: TRBV7-8
J: TRBJ2-7
CDR3: CASSYRKGRGDYEQYF

V: TRBV7-9
J: TRBJ1-1
CDR3: CASSPRDRGFTEAFF

V: TRBV20-1
J: TRBJ2-1
CDR3: CSWAPEGNEQFF

V: TRBV6-2/TRBV6-3
J: TRBJ1-1
CDR3: CASSSGMRNTEAFF

V: TRBV15
J: TRBJ2-1
CDR3: CATSRELTSNEQFF

V: TRBV28
J: TRBJ1-1
CDR3: CASSLFDTEAFF

V: TRBV28
J: TRBJ1-4
CDR3: CASSLGGSGSTNEKLFF

V: TRBV6-5
J: TRBJ2-2
CDR3: CASSYFAPGMNTGELFF

V: TRBV7-9
J: TRBJ2-1
CDR3: CASSSTQLLAVLGYEQFF

V: TRBV27
J: TRBJ2-2
CDR3: CASSSLQAPGTGELFF

V: TRBV3-1
J: TRBJ2-3
CDR3: CASSQGTSTDTQYF

V: TRBV29-1
J: TRBJ1-2
CDR3: CSIRGGKGGYTF

V: TRBV5-1
J: TRBJ2-1
CDR3: CASSFKGPSSNEQFF